The 28 T cell receptor beta chains given below trace back to one sample, sequenced in a study of response to subunit inactivated influenza vaccine. MiXCR, applied by TCRdb to the RT-PCR reads, yields one record per CDR3 protein. Of about 520,000 distinct CDR3 sequences listed, approximately 7.3% are singletons. The specimen was PBMCs from blood, collected roughly 24 months after vaccination. These receptors were taken from a man between 50 and 70 years old who received an inactivated influenza vaccine.

The chain combines TRBV7-2 with TRBJ2-4; D is ambiguous. The CDR3 runs 15 residues. The V end lost 1 base, the J end lost 0 bases, and 7 bases lay between the germline ends. Germline lookup yields CDR1 SGHTA and CDR2 FQGNSA. The CDR3 loop reads CASSLEYLAKNIQYF. CDR3 nucleotides: TGTGCCAGCAGCTTAGAATACCTAGCCAAAAACATTCAGTACTTC.

This clonotype was found a few times. The chain uses TRBV12-5 and TRBJ2-2, with 10 positions matching TRBD1. The CDR3 length is 16 residues. Germline V gene sequence: CDR1 LGHNT, CDR2 FRNRAP. Trimming at V came to 1 base and at J to 6 bases, leaving 5 bases not matched to a gene. The CDR3 DNA reads TGTGCTAGTGGTTTGGACCCGGGACAGGGGTCCGGGGAGCTGTTTTTT. Protein sequence: CASGLDPGQGSGELFF.

The sample holds many counts of this clonotype. V and J are TRBV20-1 and TRBJ2-1, with 8 nucleotides matching TRBD1. With V trimmed by 3 bases and J by 2 bases, 6 bases remained unmatched. Germline loops: CDR1 DFQATT, CDR2 SNEGSKA (reference sequence). The CDR3 runs to 15 residues. CDR3 coding DNA: TGCAGTGCTAGGGACGGGACAGGCACCTACAATGAGCAGTTCTTC. Translating gives CSARDGTGTYNEQFF.

This chain joins TRBV5-1 and TRBJ1-2; 8 bases fit TRBD1. With 4 bases clipped from V and 3 bases from J, the junction kept 5 bases outside the gene matches. The V gene's germline CDR1 is SGHRS and CDR2 YFSETQ. The CDR3 consists of 14 residues. The CDR3 protein is CASSVTGDDYGYTF. The CDR3 DNA sequence: TGCGCCAGCAGCGTGACAGGGGACGACTATGGCTACACCTTC.

A few counts support this clonotype. V gene TRBV20-1 combines with J gene TRBJ2-1, with 8 bases lining up with TRBD1. Germline loops: CDR1 DFQATT, CDR2 SNEGSKA (reference sequence). The V and J ends lost 0 bases and 6 bases, in that order; junction bases with no gene match: 7. This CDR3 spans 15 amino acids. The chain's CDR3 is CSARDQGTGSNEQFF. For the CDR3, the DNA is TGCAGTGCTAGAGACCAAGGGACAGGCAGCAATGAGCAGTTCTTC.

This chain joins TRBV24-1 and TRBJ2-3, with D maybe TRBD1 (6 bases). CDR3 size: 15 residues. Trimming took 3 bases from V and 2 from J, leaving 11 bases between them. CDR1 KGHDR and CDR2 SFDVKD come from the germline V gene. CDR3 loop: CATSDADSNTDTQYF. In DNA form, the CDR3 reads TGTGCCACCAGTGATGCGGACAGCAACACAGATACGCAGTATTTT.

This sequence joins TRBV30 and TRBJ1-6, with TRBD1 matching 9 bases. J gave up 10 bases and V 3 bases, and 7 bases lay outside the gene matches. Germline assignment: CDR1 GTSNPN and CDR2 SVGIG (reference sequence). The CDR3 is made up of 14 amino acids. The CDR3 protein is CAWSKQGATSPLHF. CDR3 sequence (DNA): TGTGCCTGGAGCAAACAGGGGGCCACATCACCCCTCCACTTT.

This chain joins TRBV6-1 and TRBJ2-2, with unresolved D. In germline, CDR1 is MNHNS, CDR2 SASEGT. With 6 bases removed from V and 0 bases from J, the gap between germline ends came to 8 bases. CDR3 size: 14 residues. CDR3: CASRREANTGELFF. As DNA, the CDR3 is TGTGCCAGCAGAAGAGAAGCGAACACCGGGGAGCTGTTTTTT.

The chain recombines TRBV7-2 with TRBJ2-1; D not certain. With 4 bases removed from V and 14 bases from J, the gap between germline ends came to 15 bases. The CDR3 is made up of 12 amino acids. The V gene's germline CDR1 is SGHTA and CDR2 FQGNSA. CDR3 region: CASSSRAGSEFF. The CDR3 region has the DNA TGTGCCAGCAGCTCTAGGGCCGGATCCGAGTTCTTC.

This rearrangement joins TRBV27 to TRBJ2-3, with D perhaps given as TRBD1 or TRBD2 (6 bases each). V was pared by 2 bases and J by 1 base, with 10 bases between. The V gene's germline CDR1 is MNHEY and CDR2 SMNVEV (reference sequence). CDR3 length: 15 amino acids. CDR3 sequence (DNA): TGTGCCAGCAGTTTAGGGGGGCCCCGCACAGATACGCAGTATTTT. It is translated as CASSLGGPRTDTQYF.

This clonotype has more than one count but fewer than ten. The J gene is TRBJ2-1, the V gene TRBV14; D not resolved. Germline CDR1 is SGHDN and CDR2 is FVKESK. CDR3 size: 16 residues. Trimming took off 1 base at V and 0 bases at J, with 10 bases between the two ends. CDR3 DNA sequence: TGTGCCAGCAGCCAAGTTGTCGGAAGCTCCTACAATGAGCAGTTCTTC. This gives the protein CASSQVVGSSYNEQFF.

The chain has TRBV5-6 and TRBJ1-5, with 7 positions matching TRBD1. The V gene's germline CDR1 is SGHDT and CDR2 YYEEEE. The CDR3 runs 17 residues. V was clipped by 1 base and J by 3 bases; unmatched bases: 10. The CDR3 reads CASSLYTQGRNNQPQHF. CDR3 nucleotide sequence: TGTGCCAGCAGCTTGTATACACAGGGGAGAAACAATCAGCCCCAGCATTTT.

This clonotype was recorded at least ten times. The V gene is TRBV29-1, the J gene TRBJ2-3; D unclear. The CDR3 has 15 residues. The V end was cut by 1 base, the J end by 0 bases, with 11 bases between. Germline V CDR1 and CDR2: SQVTM, ANQGSEA. CDR3 sequence: CSVEVWTSSTDTQYF. CDR3 nucleotide sequence: TGCAGCGTTGAAGTCTGGACCTCTAGCACAGATACGCAGTATTTT.

This clonotype occurred many times. CDR3 sequence (DNA): TGTGCCAGCAGTTTATCAGGGGGCTGGCAGCCCCAGCATTTT. It yields the protein CASSLSGGWQPQHF. The chain joins TRBV12-3 or TRBV12-4 to TRBJ1-5; 8 bases align to TRBD1. V shed 2 bases, J shed 7 bases, and the junction held 4 bases outside the gene matches. This CDR3 contains 14 residues.

This clonotype has more than one count but fewer than ten. This sequence joins TRBV3-1 and TRBJ1-6; D remains unclear. The CDR3 runs 16 residues. Germline V gene sequence: CDR1 LGHDT, CDR2 YNNKEL (reference sequence). V lost 4 bases and J 7 bases, leaving 17 bases between the germline ends. The DNA of the CDR3 is TGTGCCAGCAGCCGACCGGTAGGCAAGAAAAATTCACCCCTCCACTTT. Amino acid sequence: CASSRPVGKKNSPLHF.

About this clonotype: This may come from a read error, since a much larger clone is one base off. This chain connects TRBV11-2 to TRBJ2-2; no definite D call. Germline loops: CDR1 SGHAT, CDR2 FQNNGV. The CDR3 totals 15 residues. The CDR3 protein is CASTKWATNTEELFF. The CDR3 coding sequence is TGTGCCAGCACCAAATGGGCCACGAACACCGAGGAGCTGTTTTTT.

This chain uses TRBV5-1 with TRBJ2-3; 8 nucleotides align to TRBD1. Per the germline V gene, CDR1 is SGHRS and CDR2 is YFSETQ. The CDR3 length is 15 residues. V was clipped by 7 bases and J by 2 bases; unmatched bases: 9. The DNA for the CDR3 is TGCGCCAGCCGAACCGGGACAGGCTACACAGATACGCAGTATTTT. As protein: CASRTGTGYTDTQYF.

This clonotype was detected many times. The CDR3 sequence: CASSQDQSRQGDRTGELFF. CDR3 nucleotides: TGTGCCAGCAGCCAAGATCAATCCCGACAGGGTGATAGGACCGGGGAGCTGTTTTTT. The V call is TRBV3-1, the J call TRBJ2-2; the match to TRBD1 covers 7 bases. This CDR3 comprises 19 residues. The V and J ends lost 0 bases and 5 bases, in that order; junction bases with no gene match: 15. CDR1 is LGHDT, CDR2 YNNKEL, per germline (reference sequence).

This clonotype was counted at least ten times. This rearrangement joins TRBV7-2 to TRBJ2-3, with 7 bases lining up with TRBD2. The CDR3 spans 16 residues. V lost 3 bases and J lost 2; bases outside the gene matches: 8. Looked up from germline, CDR1 is SGHTA and CDR2 is FQGNSA. CDR3 protein: CASSLAGVGNTDTQYF. In nucleotides, the CDR3 is TGTGCCAGCAGCTTGGCGGGGGTGGGGAACACAGATACGCAGTATTTT.

In its sample, this clonotype was seen a few times. The gene calls are TRBV28 and TRBJ2-1; 11 bases align to TRBD1. There are 16 residues in the CDR3. J lost 3 bases, V lost 3 bases, and 4 bases had no gene match. Germline CDR1 and CDR2: MDHEN and SYDVKM. This CDR3 reads CASSLGDRGNYNEQFF. The CDR3 coding sequence is TGTGCCAGCAGTTTGGGGGACAGGGGGAACTACAATGAGCAGTTCTTC.

This rearrangement joins TRBV7-9 to TRBJ1-2; possible D gene TRBD1, 5 bases. The germline V gene encodes CDR1 SEHNR and CDR2 FQNEAQ (reference sequence). The CDR3 runs 14 residues. Trimming left V 4 bases short and J 6 bases short, with 15 bases between. The CDR3 nucleotides read TGTGCCAGCAGCTCGACAGCGCCGGGGGATGGCTACACCTTC. This codes for CASSSTAPGDGYTF.

The genes are TRBV12-5 and TRBJ2-1; D perhaps matches TRBD2 (6 bases). Trimming removed 3 bases from V and 6 bases from J, with 12 bases in between. Germline assignment: CDR1 LGHNT and CDR2 FRNRAP. The CDR3 has 14 amino acids. This CDR3 is CASGLRGLLNEQFF. The CDR3, as DNA: TGTGCTAGTGGTTTACGGGGACTTCTCAATGAGCAGTTCTTC.

This clonotype was counted only a few times. The V call is TRBV28, the J call TRBJ2-7; TRBD2 is a possible D gene (5 bases). CDR3 length: 13 residues. Trimming left V 6 bases short and J 3 bases short, with 12 bases between. CDR1 and CDR2 (germline): MDHEN, SYDVKM. For the CDR3, the DNA is TGTGCCAGCAGATCGGGGAACTTCTACGAGCAGTACTTC. It codes for CASRSGNFYEQYF.

The rearrangement uses TRBV20-1 and TRBJ1-1; 9 nucleotides align to TRBD1. The ends lost 0 bases at V and 10 bases at J; junction bases unmatched: 6. CDR1 DFQATT and CDR2 SNEGSKA come from the germline V gene (reference sequence). CDR3 size: 13 residues. In nucleotides, the CDR3 is TGCAGTGCTAGAGAGACGGGACAGGGAATAGCTTTCTTT. It is translated as CSARETGQGIAFF.

The chain carries TRBV24-1 and TRBJ2-3; D not certain. Germline CDR1 and CDR2: KGHDR and SFDVKD. CDR3 length equals 12 residues. With 4 bases removed from V and 4 bases from J, the gap between germline ends came to 5 bases. CDR3 nucleotide sequence: TGTGCCACCAGTGACCGCCCAGATACGCAGTATTTT. It codes for CATSDRPDTQYF.

This clonotype was observed at least ten times. In nucleotides, the CDR3 is TGCGCCAGCAGCCAAGATCTCGGAGGGACAGGGGGCATCGTGCAGTACTTC. It encodes CASSQDLGGTGGIVQYF. This chain connects TRBV4-3 to TRBJ2-7, with 12 positions matching TRBD1. The germline V gene encodes CDR1 LGHNA and CDR2 YSLEER. V was pared by 0 bases and J by 9 bases, with 12 bases of the junction left unmatched. This CDR3 is built from 17 residues.

This clonotype was detected a few times. This chain links TRBV29-1 with TRBJ2-2; D uncertain. The CDR3 totals 12 residues. Trimming stripped 5 bases from V and 6 bases from J, with 10 bases between. Germline V gives CDR1 SQVTM, CDR2 ANQGSEA. Written as DNA, the CDR3 is TGCAGCGTTCGAGATGGGCCCGGGGAGCTGTTTTTT. Its protein is CSVRDGPGELFF.

This clonotype was detected only once. The chain combines TRBV10-2 with TRBJ2-3; D might be TRBD1 (7 bases). This CDR3 spans 14 amino acids. V was shortened by 3 bases and J by 3 bases, with 10 bases between the two germline ends. From germline, CDR1 is WSHSY and CDR2 SAAADI. In DNA, the CDR3 is TGCGCCAGCAGTGACAGGGGGGTGACAGATACGCAGTATTTT. Residues: CASSDRGVTDTQYF.